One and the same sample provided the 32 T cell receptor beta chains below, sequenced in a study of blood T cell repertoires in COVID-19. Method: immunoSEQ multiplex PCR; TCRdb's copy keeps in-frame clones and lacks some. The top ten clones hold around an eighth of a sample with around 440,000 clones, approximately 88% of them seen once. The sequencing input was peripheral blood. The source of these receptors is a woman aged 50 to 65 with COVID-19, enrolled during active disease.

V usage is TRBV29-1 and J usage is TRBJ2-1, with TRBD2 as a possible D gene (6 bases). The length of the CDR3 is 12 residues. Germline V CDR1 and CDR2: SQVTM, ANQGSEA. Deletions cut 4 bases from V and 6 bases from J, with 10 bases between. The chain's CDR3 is CSVGGAANEQFF. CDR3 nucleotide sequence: TGCAGCGTTGGCGGGGCAGCCAATGAGCAGTTCTTC.

This CDR3 is CASSLGGTSTDTQYF. For the CDR3, the DNA is TGTGCCAGCAGTTTAGGGGGGACCAGCACAGATACGCAGTATTTT. This rearrangement joins TRBV27 to TRBJ2-3, with TRBD2 as a possible D gene (6 bases). Germline values: CDR1 MNHEY, CDR2 SMNVEV (reference sequence). The CDR3 has 15 residues. Trimming pared 2 bases from V and 0 bases from J, leaving 9 bases between.

CDR3 loop: CASSISQEGTEAFF. CDR3 in DNA: TGTGCCAGCAGCATTAGTCAGGAGGGCACTGAAGCTTTCTTT. The V call is TRBV6-5, the J call TRBJ1-1; D not certain. CDR1 MNHEY and CDR2 SVGAGI come from the germline V gene. The length of the CDR3 is 14 residues. V lost 6 bases to trimming and J lost 4 bases, with 15 bases between them.

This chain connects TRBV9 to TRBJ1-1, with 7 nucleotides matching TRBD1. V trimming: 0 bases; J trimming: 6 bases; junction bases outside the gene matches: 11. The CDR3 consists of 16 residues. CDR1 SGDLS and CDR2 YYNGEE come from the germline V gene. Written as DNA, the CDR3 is TGTGCCAGCAGCGTAGACCCCGCGACAGGGAAGGCTGAAGCTTTCTTT. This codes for CASSVDPATGKAEAFF.

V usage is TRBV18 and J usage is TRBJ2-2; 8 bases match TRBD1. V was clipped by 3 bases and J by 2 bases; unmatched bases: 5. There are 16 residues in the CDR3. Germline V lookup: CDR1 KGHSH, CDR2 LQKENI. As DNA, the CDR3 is TGTGCCAGCTCACCGATGGGACAGGCAAACACCGGGGAGCTGTTTTTT. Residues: CASSPMGQANTGELFF. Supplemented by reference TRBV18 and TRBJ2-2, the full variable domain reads NAGVMQNPRHLVRRRGQEARLRCSPMKGHSHVYWYRQLPEEGLKFMVYLQKENIIDESGMPKERFSAEFPKEGPSILRIQQVVRGDSAAYFCASSPMGQANTGELFFGEGSRLTVL.

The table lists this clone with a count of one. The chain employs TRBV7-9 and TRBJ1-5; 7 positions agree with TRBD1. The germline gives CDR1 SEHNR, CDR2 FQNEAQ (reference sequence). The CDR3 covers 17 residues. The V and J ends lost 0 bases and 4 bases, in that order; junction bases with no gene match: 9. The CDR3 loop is CASSLAPAGGRNQPQHF. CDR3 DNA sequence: TGTGCCAGCAGCTTAGCACCGGCAGGGGGAAGGAATCAGCCCCAGCATTTT. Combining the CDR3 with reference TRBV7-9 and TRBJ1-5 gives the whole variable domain DTGVSQNPRHKITKRGQNVTFRCDPISEHNRLYWYRQTLGQGPEFLTYFQNEAQLEKSRLLSDRFSAERPKGSFSTLEIQRTEQGDSAMYLCASSLAPAGGRNQPQHFGDGTRLSIL.

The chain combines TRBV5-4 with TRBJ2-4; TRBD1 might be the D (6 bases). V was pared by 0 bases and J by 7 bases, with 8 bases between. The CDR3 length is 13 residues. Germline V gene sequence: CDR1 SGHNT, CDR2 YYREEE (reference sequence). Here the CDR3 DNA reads TGTGCCAGCAGCTTGGACAGGGTGAACATTCAGTACTTC. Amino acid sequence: CASSLDRVNIQYF.

CDR3 residues: CASSPLATNEKLFF. The CDR3 DNA reads as TGTGCCAGCAGCCCGTTGGCCACTAATGAAAAACTGTTTTTT. The chain is built from TRBV6-5 and TRBJ1-4; no definite D call. The CDR3 consists of 14 residues. The germline V and J ends were trimmed by 6 bases and 2 bases, with 10 bases remaining between them. CDR1 is MNHEY, CDR2 SVGAGI, per germline.

CDR3 in amino acids: CASSKRQGDDEQFF. The CDR3 nucleotides read TGTGCCAGCAGTAAGAGACAGGGTGACGATGAGCAGTTCTTC. The rearrangement joins TRBV2 to TRBJ2-1; 7 bases are a match to TRBD1. This CDR3 is 14 amino acids long. Germline V lookup: CDR1 SNHLY, CDR2 FYNNEI. V lost 5 bases and J lost 8; bases outside the gene matches: 9. The full variable domain, completed using reference TRBV2 and TRBJ2-1, is EPEVTQTPSHQVTQMGQEVILRCVPISNHLYFYWYRQILGQKVEFLVSFYNNEISEKSEIFDDQFSVERPDGSNFTLKIRSTKLEDSAMYFCASSKRQGDDEQFFGPGTRLTVL.

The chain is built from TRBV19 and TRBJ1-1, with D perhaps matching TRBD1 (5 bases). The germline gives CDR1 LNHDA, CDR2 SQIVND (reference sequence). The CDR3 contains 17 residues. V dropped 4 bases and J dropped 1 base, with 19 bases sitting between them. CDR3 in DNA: TGTGCCAGTAGTAGCGTGTTCCAGGGTATAGGGAACACTGAAGCTTTCTTT. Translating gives CASSSVFQGIGNTEAFF.

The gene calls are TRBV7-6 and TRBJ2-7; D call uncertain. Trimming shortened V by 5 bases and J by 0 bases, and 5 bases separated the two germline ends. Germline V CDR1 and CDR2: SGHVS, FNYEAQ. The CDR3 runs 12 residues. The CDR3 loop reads CASSRSSYEQYF. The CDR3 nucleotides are TGTGCCAGCAGCCGGAGCTCCTACGAGCAGTACTTC.

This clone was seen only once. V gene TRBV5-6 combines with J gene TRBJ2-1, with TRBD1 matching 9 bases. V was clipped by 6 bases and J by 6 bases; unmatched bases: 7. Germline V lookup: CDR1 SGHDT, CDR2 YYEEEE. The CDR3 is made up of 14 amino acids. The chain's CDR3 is CASTPGTGLNEQFF. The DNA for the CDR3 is TGTGCCAGCACCCCAGGGACAGGGCTCAATGAGCAGTTCTTC.

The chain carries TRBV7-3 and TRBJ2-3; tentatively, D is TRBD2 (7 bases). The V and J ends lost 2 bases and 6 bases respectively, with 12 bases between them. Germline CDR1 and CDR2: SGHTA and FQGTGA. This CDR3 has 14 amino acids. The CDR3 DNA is TGTGCCAGCAGCTTAGGACTAGGGGGGGATACGCAGTATTTT. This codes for CASSLGLGGDTQYF.

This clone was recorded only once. CDR3 residues: CASSSWLLDSEAFF. Here the CDR3 DNA reads TGTGCCAGCAGCTCCTGGCTTCTGGACAGTGAAGCTTTCTTT. V is TRBV7-8 and J is TRBJ1-1; tentative D call: TRBD1 (6 bases). Germline-derived CDR1 and CDR2 are SGHVS and FQNEAQ. Trimming pared 4 bases from V and 7 bases from J, leaving 16 bases between. This CDR3 has 14 residues.

In nucleotides, the CDR3 is TGTGCCAGCTCACCAGAGGATAATTCACCCCTCCACTTT. Translating gives CASSPEDNSPLHF. This chain uses TRBV18 with TRBJ1-6; D gene unclear. The V end lost 2 bases, the J end lost 5 bases, and 4 bases lay between the germline ends. The CDR3 runs to 13 residues. CDR1 and CDR2 (germline): KGHSH, LQKENI. Full variable domain (remainder filled in from reference TRBV18 and TRBJ1-6): NAGVMQNPRHLVRRRGQEARLRCSPMKGHSHVYWYRQLPEEGLKFMVYLQKENIIDESGMPKERFSAEFPKEGPSILRIQQVVRGDSAAYFCASSPEDNSPLHFGNGTRLTVT.

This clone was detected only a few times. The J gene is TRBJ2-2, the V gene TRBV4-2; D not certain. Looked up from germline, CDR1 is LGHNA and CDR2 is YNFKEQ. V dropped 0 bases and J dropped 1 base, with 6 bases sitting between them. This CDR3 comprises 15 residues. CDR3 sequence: CASSQDHGNTGELFF. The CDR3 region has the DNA TGTGCCAGCAGCCAAGATCACGGGAACACCGGGGAGCTGTTTTTT.

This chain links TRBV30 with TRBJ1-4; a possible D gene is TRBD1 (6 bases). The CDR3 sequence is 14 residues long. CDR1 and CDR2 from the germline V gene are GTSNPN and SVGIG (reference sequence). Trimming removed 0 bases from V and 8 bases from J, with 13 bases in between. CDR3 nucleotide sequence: TGTGCCTGGAGTGTAGCAGGGGAGAGAGAAAAACTGTTTTTT. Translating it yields CAWSVAGEREKLFF.

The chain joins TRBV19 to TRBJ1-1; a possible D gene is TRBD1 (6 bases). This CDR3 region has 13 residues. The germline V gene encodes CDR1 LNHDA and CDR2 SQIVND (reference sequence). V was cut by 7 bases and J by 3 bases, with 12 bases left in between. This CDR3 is CASTKTGDTEAFF. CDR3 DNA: TGTGCCAGTACCAAGACAGGAGACACTGAAGCTTTCTTT. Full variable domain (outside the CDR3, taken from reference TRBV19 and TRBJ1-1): DGGITQSPKYLFRKEGQNVTLSCEQNLNHDAMYWYRQDPGQGLRLIYYSQIVNDFQKGDIAEGYSVSREKKESFPLTVTSAQKNPTAFYLCASTKTGDTEAFFGQGTRLTVV.

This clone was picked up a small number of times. In DNA form, the CDR3 reads TGTGCCAGCAGCCCCCGGTTAGGGGGAGCTAACTATGGCTACACCTTC. Its protein is CASSPRLGGANYGYTF. The chain links TRBV11-1 to TRBJ1-2, with a tentative D call TRBD1 (6 bases). V lost 5 bases to trimming and J lost 0 bases, with 16 bases between them. CDR1 SGHAT and CDR2 FQDESV come from the germline V gene (reference sequence). This CDR3 has 16 residues.

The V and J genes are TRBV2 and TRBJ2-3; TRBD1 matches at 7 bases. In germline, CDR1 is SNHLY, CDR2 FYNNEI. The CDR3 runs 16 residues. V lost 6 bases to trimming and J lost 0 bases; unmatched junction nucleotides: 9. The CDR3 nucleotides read TGTGCCAGCAGCGACCCGACAGGGAAAAGCACAGATACGCAGTATTTT. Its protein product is CASSDPTGKSTDTQYF.

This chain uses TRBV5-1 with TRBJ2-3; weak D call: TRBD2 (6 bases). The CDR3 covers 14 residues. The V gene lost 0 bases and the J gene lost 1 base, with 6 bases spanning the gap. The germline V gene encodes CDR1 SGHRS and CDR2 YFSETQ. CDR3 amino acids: CASSLGGGTDTQYF. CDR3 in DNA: TGCGCCAGCAGCTTGGGCGGGGGCACAGATACGCAGTATTTT.

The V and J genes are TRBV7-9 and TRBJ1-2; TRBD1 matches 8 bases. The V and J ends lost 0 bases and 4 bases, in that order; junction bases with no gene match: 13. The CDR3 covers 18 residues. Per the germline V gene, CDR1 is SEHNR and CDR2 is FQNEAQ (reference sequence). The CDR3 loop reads CASSLASRTPGGSYGYTF. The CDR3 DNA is TGTGCCAGCAGCTTAGCATCCCGAACGCCAGGGGGCAGCTATGGCTACACCTTC.

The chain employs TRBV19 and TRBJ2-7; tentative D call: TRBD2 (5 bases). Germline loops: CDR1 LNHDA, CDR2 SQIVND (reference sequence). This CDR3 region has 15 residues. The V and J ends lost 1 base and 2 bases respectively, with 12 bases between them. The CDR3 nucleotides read TGTGCCAGTAGTATAGCCCTAGCCTCCCCCTACGAGCAGTACTTC. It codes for CASSIALASPYEQYF.

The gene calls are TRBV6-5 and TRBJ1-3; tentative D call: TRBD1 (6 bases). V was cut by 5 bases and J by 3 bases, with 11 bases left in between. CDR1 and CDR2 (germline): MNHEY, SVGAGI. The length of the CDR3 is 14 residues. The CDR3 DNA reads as TGTGCCAGCAGTCCTGCAGGGGTTGGAAACACCATATATTTT. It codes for CASSPAGVGNTIYF.

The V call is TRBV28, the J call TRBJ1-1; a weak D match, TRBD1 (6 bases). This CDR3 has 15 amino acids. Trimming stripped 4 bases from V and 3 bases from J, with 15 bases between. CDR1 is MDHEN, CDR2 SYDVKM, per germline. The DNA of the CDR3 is TGTGCCAGCAGTTCCCAAGGGGGTTCTGACACTGAAGCTTTCTTT. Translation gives CASSSQGGSDTEAFF.

This chain's CDR3 is CASSPRGGSSYEQYF. The CDR3 bases are TGTGCCAGCAGTCCCCGCGGAGGGAGCTCCTACGAGCAGTACTTC. The chain employs TRBV6-6 and TRBJ2-7; a weak D match, TRBD2 (6 bases). From germline, CDR1 is MNHNY and CDR2 SVGAGI (reference sequence). Between the trimmed V and J ends, which lost 5 bases and 0 bases, there was a span of 14 bases. CDR3 length: 15 amino acids.

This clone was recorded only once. The CDR3 sequence: CASSPSGGTTDTQYF. For the CDR3, the DNA is TGTGCCAGCAGCCCTAGCGGGGGGACCACAGATACGCAGTATTTT. The chain joins TRBV9 to TRBJ2-3; TRBD2 matches at 11 bases. CDR1 is SGDLS, CDR2 YYNGEE, per germline. J was trimmed by 2 bases and V by 4 bases; bases with no gene match: 3. The CDR3 extends over 15 amino acids.

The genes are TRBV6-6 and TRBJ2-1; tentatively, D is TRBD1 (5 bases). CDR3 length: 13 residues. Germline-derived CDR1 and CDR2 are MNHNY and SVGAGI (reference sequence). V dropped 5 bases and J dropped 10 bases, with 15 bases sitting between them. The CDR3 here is CASSRDFAGEQFF. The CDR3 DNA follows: TGTGCCAGCAGTCGTGACTTTGCAGGGGAGCAGTTCTTC.

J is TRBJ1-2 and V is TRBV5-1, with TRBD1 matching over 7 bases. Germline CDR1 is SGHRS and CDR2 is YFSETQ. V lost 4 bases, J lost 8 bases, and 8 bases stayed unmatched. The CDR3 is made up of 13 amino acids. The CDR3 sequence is CASSPGTEVGYTF. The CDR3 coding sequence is TGCGCCAGCAGCCCGGGGACAGAAGTCGGCTACACCTTC. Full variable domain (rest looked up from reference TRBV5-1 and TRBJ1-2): KAGVTQTPRYLIKTRGQQVTLSCSPISGHRSVSWYQQTPGQGLQFLFEYFSETQRNKGNFPGRFSGRQFSNSRSEMNVSTLELGDSALYLCASSPGTEVGYTFGSGTRLTVV.

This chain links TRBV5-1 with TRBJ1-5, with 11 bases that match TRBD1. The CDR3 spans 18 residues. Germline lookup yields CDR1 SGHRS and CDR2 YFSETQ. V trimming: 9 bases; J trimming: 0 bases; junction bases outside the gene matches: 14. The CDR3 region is CANSGGQGVPLSNQPQHF. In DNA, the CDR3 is TGCGCCAACTCCGGGGGACAGGGGGTCCCCCTTAGCAATCAGCCCCAGCATTTT.

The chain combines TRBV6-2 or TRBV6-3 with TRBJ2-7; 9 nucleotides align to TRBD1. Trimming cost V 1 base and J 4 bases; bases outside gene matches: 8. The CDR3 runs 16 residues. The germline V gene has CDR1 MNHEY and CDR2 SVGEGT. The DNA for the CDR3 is TGTGCCAGCAGTTACTTCGGAGGGACAGGGTCTTACGAGCAGTACTTC. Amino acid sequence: CASSYFGGTGSYEQYF.

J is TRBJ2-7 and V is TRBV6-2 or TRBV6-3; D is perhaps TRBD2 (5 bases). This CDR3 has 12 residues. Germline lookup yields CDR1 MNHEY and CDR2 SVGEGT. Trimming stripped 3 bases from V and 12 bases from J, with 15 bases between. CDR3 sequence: CASSYSSDRGYF. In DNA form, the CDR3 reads TGTGCCAGCAGTTATTCGTCCGACCGGGGGTACTTC.